These 18 T cell receptor beta chains were all obtained from the same sample, sequenced in a study of T cell responses to AZD1222 COVID-19 vaccine. The data were produced by immunoSEQ multiplex PCR, yet TCRdb's version contains in-frame clones alone and is incomplete. The table shows 180,000 or so clones, with about 95% occurring only once. Sequencing was performed on peripheral blood, taken on day 0 of AZD1222 vaccination. These receptors were collected from an adult in good health.

The chain carries TRBV12-3 or TRBV12-4 and TRBJ1-1; D is ambiguous. Between the trimmed V and J ends, which lost 2 bases and 10 bases, there was a span of 8 bases. There are 11 residues in the CDR3. The CDR3: CASSLSNRAFF. CDR3 coding DNA: TGTGCCAGCAGTTTATCAAACAGAGCTTTCTTT.

This chain links TRBV11-1 with TRBJ1-2; tentatively, D is TRBD1 (5 bases). The length of the CDR3 is 15 residues. The germline CDR1 and CDR2 sequences are SGHAT and FQDESV (reference sequence). V was shortened by 2 bases and J by 5 bases, with 15 bases between the two germline ends. The CDR3 spells CASSLPGTEAYGYTF. As DNA, the CDR3 is TGTGCCAGCAGCTTACCCGGGACGGAGGCTTATGGCTACACCTTC.

The rearrangement joins TRBV5-4 to TRBJ2-3; D remains unclear. From germline, CDR1 is SGHNT and CDR2 YYREEE (reference sequence). V lost 0 bases and J 1 base, leaving 9 bases between the germline ends. This CDR3 has 15 residues. The CDR3 loop reads CASSLVGFRTDTQYF. CDR3 sequence (DNA): TGTGCCAGCAGCTTGGTTGGTTTTCGCACAGATACGCAGTATTTT.

This chain joins TRBV7-2 and TRBJ1-2; D is undetermined. Between the trimmed V and J ends, which lost 0 bases and 1 base, there was a span of 15 bases. Germline V gene data show CDR1 as SGHTA and CDR2 as FQGNSA. CDR3 length: 17 residues. CDR3 in amino acids: CASSLARQRGLNYGYTF. In DNA form, the CDR3 reads TGTGCCAGCAGCTTAGCTCGGCAGCGCGGGCTTAACTATGGCTACACCTTC.

The chain recombines TRBV6-2 or TRBV6-3 with TRBJ2-1; D is unclear. This CDR3 is 11 amino acids long. CDR1 is MNHEY and CDR2 is SVGEGT in the germline V gene. V lost 5 bases to trimming and J lost 8 bases, with 7 bases between them. The CDR3 protein is CASSLWHEQFF. The CDR3 bases are TGTGCCAGCAGTCTGTGGCATGAGCAGTTCTTC.

In this sample, this clone turned up once. The CDR3 spells CASTELTPRGYTF. CDR3 DNA sequence: TGTGCCAGCACCGAACTAACCCCCCGTGGCTACACCTTC. V is TRBV7-9 and J is TRBJ1-2, with D hard to call. Germline-derived CDR1 and CDR2 are SEHNR and FQNEAQ (reference sequence). The germline V and J ends were trimmed by 7 bases and 7 bases, with 16 bases remaining between them. The CDR3 covers 13 residues.

CDR3 sequence reads: CASIPGRSYGYTF. The CDR3, as DNA: TGTGCCAGCATCCCGGGTAGGAGCTATGGCTACACCTTC. V is TRBV28 and J is TRBJ1-2; unclear D gene. V was pared by 7 bases and J by 4 bases, with 13 bases between. Germline V gives CDR1 MDHEN, CDR2 SYDVKM. The CDR3 totals 13 residues.

The chain joins TRBV9 to TRBJ1-6; 7 positions match TRBD1. CDR3 size: 17 residues. With V trimmed by 0 bases and J by 8 bases, 11 bases remained unmatched. Looked up from germline, CDR1 is SGDLS and CDR2 is YYNGEE. The chain's CDR3 is CASSVGLPGTADSPLHF. The CDR3 region has the DNA TGTGCCAGCAGCGTAGGACTACCCGGGACAGCCGATTCACCCCTCCACTTT. The variable domain in full, completed from reference TRBV9 and TRBJ1-6, reads DSGVTQTPKHLITATGQRVTLRCSPRSGDLSVYWYQQSLDQGLQFLIQYYNGEERAKGNILERFSAQQFPDLHSELNLSSLELGDSALYFCASSVGLPGTADSPLHFGNGTRLTVT.

The gene calls are TRBV3-1 (or the pseudogene TRBV3-2) and TRBJ1-5; D unclear. V lost 0 bases, J lost 6 bases, and 9 bases lay in between. The CDR3 runs to 14 residues. CDR1 is LGHDT, CDR2 YNNKEL, per germline (reference sequence). CDR3 coding DNA: TGTGCCAGCAGCCAAGATGGGAACGTTCAGCCCCAGCATTTT. It encodes CASSQDGNVQPQHF.

The V and J genes are TRBV5-8 and TRBJ1-2; D not resolved. V lost 4 bases and J 7 bases, leaving 17 bases between the germline ends. There are 14 residues in the CDR3. CDR1 is SGHTS, CDR2 YDEGEE, per germline. This CDR3 reads CASSGWQNSAGYTF. The DNA of the CDR3 is TGTGCCAGCAGCGGTTGGCAGAACTCGGCTGGCTACACCTTC.

The rearrangement uses TRBV4-2 and TRBJ2-2; the D is unclear. The germline V gene encodes CDR1 LGHNA and CDR2 YNFKEQ. The CDR3 has 14 residues. The V and J ends lost 4 bases and 6 bases respectively, with 12 bases between them. The CDR3 nucleotides are TGTGCCAGCAGCCTCGCGCCCGGAGCCGGGGAGCTGTTTTTT. Its translation is CASSLAPGAGELFF.

This chain connects TRBV30 to TRBJ1-4; unclear D gene. V shed 0 bases and J shed 7 bases, with 21 bases lying between them. CDR1 and CDR2 (germline): GTSNPN, SVGIG (reference sequence). CDR3 length equals 17 residues. CDR3 DNA sequence: TGTGCCTGGAGTGTAGGCCACATTAGAGGGAGAAGTGAAAAACTGTTTTTT. Protein product: CAWSVGHIRGRSEKLFF.

The chain links TRBV2 to TRBJ1-3; no definite D call. The germline gives CDR1 SNHLY, CDR2 FYNNEI. Trimming cost V 5 bases and J 2 bases, with 10 bases left between them. The CDR3 runs to 14 residues. In DNA form, the CDR3 reads TGTGCCAGCAGTTCGGACGGGCCTGGAAACACCATATATTTT. This translates into CASSSDGPGNTIYF.

The rearrangement links TRBV10-1 to TRBJ2-1; 8 nucleotides match TRBD1. Germline V gives CDR1 WNHNN, CDR2 SYGVQD (reference sequence). J gave up 4 bases and V 3 bases, and 8 bases lay outside the gene matches. The CDR3 totals 16 residues. The DNA for the CDR3 is TGCGCCAGCAGTGATCGGACAGGGACGAGATACAATGAGCAGTTCTTC. It yields the protein CASSDRTGTRYNEQFF.

The chain carries TRBV5-5 and TRBJ2-5; possibly TRBD1 or TRBD2 for D (5 bases each). Germline-derived CDR1 and CDR2 are SGHKS and YYEKEE (reference sequence). V was trimmed by 4 bases and J by 3 bases, leaving 10 bases between them. The CDR3 is 13 residues long. Written as DNA, the CDR3 is TGTGCCAGCAGCGTTGGGACGGAAGAGACCCAGTACTTC. It is translated as CASSVGTEETQYF. The whole variable domain, remainder taken from reference TRBV5-5 and TRBJ2-5, is DAGVTQSPTHLIKTRGQQVTLRCSPISGHKSVSWYQQVLGQGPQFIFQYYEKEERGRGNFPDRFSARQFPNYSSELNVNALLLGDSALYLCASSVGTEETQYFGPGTRLLVL.

This chain links TRBV29-1 with TRBJ1-2; D is perhaps TRBD1 (5 bases). Trimming took 4 bases from V and 3 from J, leaving 18 bases between them. Germline V CDR1 and CDR2: SQVTM, ANQGSEA. This CDR3 is built from 15 residues. The CDR3 DNA is TGCAGCGTTGGGTCAGGGAGGGGAACTCACTATGGCTACACCTTC. Protein product: CSVGSGRGTHYGYTF.

The chain couples TRBV19 to TRBJ1-1, with 7 positions matching TRBD1. Germline V gives CDR1 LNHDA, CDR2 SQIVND (reference sequence). The CDR3 has 17 residues. V shed 5 bases, J shed 1 base, and the junction held 13 bases outside the gene matches. The CDR3 sequence: CASSLNRGYSGNTEAFF. The CDR3 DNA reads TGTGCCAGTAGTTTGAACAGGGGTTATAGCGGGAACACTGAAGCTTTCTTT. Looking up the rest from reference TRBV19 and TRBJ1-1 gives the full variable domain: DGGITQSPKYLFRKEGQNVTLSCEQNLNHDAMYWYRQDPGQGLRLIYYSQIVNDFQKGDIAEGYSVSREKKESFPLTVTSAQKNPTAFYLCASSLNRGYSGNTEAFFGQGTRLTVV.

The V call is TRBV12-3 or TRBV12-4, the J call TRBJ1-6; D remains ambiguous. The CDR3 contains 13 residues. V was clipped by 7 bases and J by 9 bases, with 13 bases between them. CDR3 sequence: CASTLRPSSPLHF. CDR3 sequence (DNA): TGTGCCAGCACCTTGAGGCCGTCTTCACCCCTCCACTTT.